This TCR beta chain was recorded in a study of identical twins. General observations from the study: Insertions were fewer in abundant cord blood beta clonotypes, whereas memory repertoires showed none of this pattern. In zero-insertion analyses, partial confounding could arise from invariant MAIT and iNKT cells.

In regard to this clonotype: What it binds is unknown.

With 2 bases removed from V and 6 bases from J, the gap between germline ends came to 11 bases. The CDR3 has 13 residues. CDR1 and CDR2 from the germline V gene are SGHRS and YFSETQ. MiXCR, run by TCRdb on the 5' RACE reads, gives a single entry per CDR3 protein. The sample carries some 690,000 distinct CDR3 sequences, 20% to 25% recorded once. These data also featured in a second study, about T cells expressing NK-cell markers. That report adds: Beta-chain profiling covered CD3+CD56+NKG2C+, CD3+CD56+NKG2C- and CD3+CD56-NKG2C+ sorted subsets.

The receptor comes from a woman in her late teens or twenties in good health. Sequenced material: PBMCs. The chain joins TRBV5-1 to TRBJ1-2; D gene uncertain. CDR3 region: CASSFLGQDGYTF. CDR3 coding DNA: TGCGCCAGCAGCTTCCTAGGTCAGGATGGCTACACCTTC.